This T cell receptor (beta chain) was found in a study of cytomegalovirus exposure and HLA in healthy donors. Overall study findings and caveats: Accurate predictions that matched the HLA-A and HLA-B alleles of most subjects were reportedly made from TCR beta sequences. In an earlier analysis, most TCR beta V segments were productive about 87% or about 30% of the time. One variant, a missense change in DCLRE1C, was linked in a later analysis to TCR beta V- and J-gene trimming.

This clone was seen more than once but under ten times. The antigen is unknown. The PCR used 60 Vbeta and 13 Jbeta primers. Under the authors' procedure: An analysis performed later counted around 86 million unique TCR beta chains (roughly 11 million of them shared). The method was immunoSEQ multiplex PCR; TCRdb's version includes in-frame clones alone and lacks a portion of them. That table is the source of V, J and clone size, and D and trimming were worked out from the DNA. The profile shows tens of thousands of clones, 77% of them singletons. Germline V lookup: CDR1 SEHNR, CDR2 FQNEAQ (reference sequence). CDR3 length equals 15 residues. J was trimmed by 7 bases and V by 2 bases; bases with no gene match: 8.

V is TRBV7-9 and J is TRBJ2-1, with 7 bases matching TRBD2. Material: PBMCs. The TCR comes from a man aged 50 to 60 in good health and CMV-seropositive. Written as DNA, the CDR3 is TGTGCCAGCAGCTTATATCTCTCCGGGGGGAATGAGCAGTTCTTC. Its translation is CASSLYLSGGNEQFF.